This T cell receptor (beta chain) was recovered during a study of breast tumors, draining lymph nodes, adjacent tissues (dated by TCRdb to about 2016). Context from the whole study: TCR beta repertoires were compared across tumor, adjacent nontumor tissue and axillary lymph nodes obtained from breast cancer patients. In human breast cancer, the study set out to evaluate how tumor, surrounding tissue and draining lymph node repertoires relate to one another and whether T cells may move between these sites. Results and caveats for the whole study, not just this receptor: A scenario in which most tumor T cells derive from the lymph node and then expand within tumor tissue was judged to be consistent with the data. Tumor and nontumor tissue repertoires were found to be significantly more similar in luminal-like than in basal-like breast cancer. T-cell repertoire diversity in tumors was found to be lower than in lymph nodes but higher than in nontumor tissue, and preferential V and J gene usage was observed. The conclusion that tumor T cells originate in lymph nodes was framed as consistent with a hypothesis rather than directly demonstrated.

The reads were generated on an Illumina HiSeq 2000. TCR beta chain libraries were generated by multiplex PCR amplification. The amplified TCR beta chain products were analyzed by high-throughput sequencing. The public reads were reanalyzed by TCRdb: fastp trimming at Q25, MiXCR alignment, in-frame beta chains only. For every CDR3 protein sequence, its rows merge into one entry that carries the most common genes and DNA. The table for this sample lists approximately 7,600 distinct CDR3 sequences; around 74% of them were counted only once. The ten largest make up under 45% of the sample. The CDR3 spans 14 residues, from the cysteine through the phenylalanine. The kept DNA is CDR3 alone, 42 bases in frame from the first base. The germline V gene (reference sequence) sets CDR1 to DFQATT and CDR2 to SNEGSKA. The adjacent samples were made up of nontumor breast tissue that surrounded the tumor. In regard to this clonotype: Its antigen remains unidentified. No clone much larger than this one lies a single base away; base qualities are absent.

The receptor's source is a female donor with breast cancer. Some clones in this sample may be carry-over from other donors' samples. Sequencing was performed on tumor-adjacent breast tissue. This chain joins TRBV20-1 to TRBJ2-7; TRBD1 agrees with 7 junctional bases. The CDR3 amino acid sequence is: CSSTKEGGVYEQYF. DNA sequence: TGCAGCTCTACGAAGGAAGGGGGCGTATACGAGCAGTACTTC.